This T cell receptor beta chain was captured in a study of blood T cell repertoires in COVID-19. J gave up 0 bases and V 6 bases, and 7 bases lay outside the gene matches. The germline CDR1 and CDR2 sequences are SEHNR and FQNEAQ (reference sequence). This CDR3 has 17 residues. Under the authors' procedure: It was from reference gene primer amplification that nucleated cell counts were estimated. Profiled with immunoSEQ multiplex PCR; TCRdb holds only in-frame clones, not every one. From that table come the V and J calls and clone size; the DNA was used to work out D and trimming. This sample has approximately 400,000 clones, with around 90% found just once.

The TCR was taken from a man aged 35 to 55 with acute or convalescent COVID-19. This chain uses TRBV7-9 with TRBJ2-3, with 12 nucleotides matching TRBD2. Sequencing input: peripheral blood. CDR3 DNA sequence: TGTGCCAGCAGTCTAGCGGGAGGGCCTTTTAGCACAGATACGCAGTATTTT. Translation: CASSLAGGPFSTDTQYF.